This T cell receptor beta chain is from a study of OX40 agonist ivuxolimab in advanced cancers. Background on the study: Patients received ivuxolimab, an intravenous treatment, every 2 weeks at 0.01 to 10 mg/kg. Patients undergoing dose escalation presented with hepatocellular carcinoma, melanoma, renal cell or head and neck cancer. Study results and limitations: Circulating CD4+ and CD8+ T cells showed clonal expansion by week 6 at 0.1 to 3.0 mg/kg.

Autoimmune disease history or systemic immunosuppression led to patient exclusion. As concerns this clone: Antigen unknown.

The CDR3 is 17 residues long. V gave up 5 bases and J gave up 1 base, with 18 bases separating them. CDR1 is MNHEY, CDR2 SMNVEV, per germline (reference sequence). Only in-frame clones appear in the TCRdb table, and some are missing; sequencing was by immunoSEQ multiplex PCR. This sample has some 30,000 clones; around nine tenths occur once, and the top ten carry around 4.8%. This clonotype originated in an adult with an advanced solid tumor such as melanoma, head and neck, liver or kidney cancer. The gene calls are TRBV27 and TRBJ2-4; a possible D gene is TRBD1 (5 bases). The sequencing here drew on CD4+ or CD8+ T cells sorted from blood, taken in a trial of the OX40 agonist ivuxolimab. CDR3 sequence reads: CASSLLMGGAAKNIQYF. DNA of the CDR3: TGTGCCAGCAGTCTGCTAATGGGTGGGGCGGCCAAAAACATTCAGTACTTC.